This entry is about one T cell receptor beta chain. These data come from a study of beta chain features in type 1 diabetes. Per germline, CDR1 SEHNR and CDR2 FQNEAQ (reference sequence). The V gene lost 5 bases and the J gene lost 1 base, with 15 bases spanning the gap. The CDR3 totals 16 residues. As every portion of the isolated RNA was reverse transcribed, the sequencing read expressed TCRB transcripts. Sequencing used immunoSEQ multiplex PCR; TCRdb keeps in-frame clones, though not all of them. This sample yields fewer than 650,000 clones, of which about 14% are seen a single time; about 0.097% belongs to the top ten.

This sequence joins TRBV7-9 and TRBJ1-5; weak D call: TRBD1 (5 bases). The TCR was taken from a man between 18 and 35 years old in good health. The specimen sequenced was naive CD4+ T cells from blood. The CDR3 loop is CASSQTGTVSNQPQHF. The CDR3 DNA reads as TGTGCCAGCAGCCAGACCGGGACGGTCAGCAATCAGCCCCAGCATTTT.